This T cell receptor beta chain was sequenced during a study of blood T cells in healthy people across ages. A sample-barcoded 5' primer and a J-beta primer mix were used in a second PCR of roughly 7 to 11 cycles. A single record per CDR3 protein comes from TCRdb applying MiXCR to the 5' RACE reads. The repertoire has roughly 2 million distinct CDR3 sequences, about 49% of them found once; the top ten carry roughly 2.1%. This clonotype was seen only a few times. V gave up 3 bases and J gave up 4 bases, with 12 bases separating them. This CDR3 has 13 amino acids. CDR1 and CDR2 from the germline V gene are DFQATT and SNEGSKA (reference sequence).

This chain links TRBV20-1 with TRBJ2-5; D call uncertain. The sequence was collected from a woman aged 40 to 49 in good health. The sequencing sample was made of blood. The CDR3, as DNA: TGCAGTGCTAGTTTTCCCCACGCAGAGACCCAGTACTTC. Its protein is CSASFPHAETQYF.